The clone carrying this T cell receptor (beta chain) was seen a few times. The antigen is undetermined. The CDR3 runs 14 residues. V shed 6 bases, J shed 3 bases, and the junction held 8 bases outside the gene matches. This record belongs to a study of T cell repertoires in cytomegalovirus infection. Study-wide background: As its CMV epitopes, the study selected recently identified HLA-C-restricted and well-studied HLA-B-restricted targets. An indication of both CMV infection and matching HLA type came from public TCR beta signatures.

MiXCR, run by TCRdb on the reads, gives a single entry per CDR3 protein. The data contain 640,000 or so distinct CDR3 sequences, around 32% of them singletons. This TCR was recovered from a human donor in good health (CMV status not recorded). Some clones in this sample may be carry-over from other donors' samples. The source material was cultured PBMCs, sampled from culture after CMV antigen stimulation. The gene calls are TRBV12-3 or TRBV12-4 and TRBJ2-7; TRBD2 matches 7 bases. The CDR3 DNA is TGTGCCAGCAGCCCATCGCGGGACTACTACGAGCAGTACTTC. Protein sequence: CASSPSRDYYEQYF.